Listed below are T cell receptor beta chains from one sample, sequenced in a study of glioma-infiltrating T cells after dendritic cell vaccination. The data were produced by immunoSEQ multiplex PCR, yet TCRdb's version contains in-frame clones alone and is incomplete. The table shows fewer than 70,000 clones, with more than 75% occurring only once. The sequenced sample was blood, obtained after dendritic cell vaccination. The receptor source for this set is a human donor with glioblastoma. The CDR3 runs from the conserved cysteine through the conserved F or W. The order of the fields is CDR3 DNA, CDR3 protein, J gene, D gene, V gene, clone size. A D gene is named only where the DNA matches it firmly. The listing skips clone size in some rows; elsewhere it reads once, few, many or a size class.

DNA: TGTGCCAGCAGCAAGGGACAGGGGGCGCCTGACATTCAGTACTTC; CDR3: CASSKGQGAPDIQYF; J: TRBJ2-4; D: NA; V: TRBV21-1; size: NA
DNA: TGTGCCAGCAGCGAATTCGGGGGTTCGGAGACCCAGTACTTC; CDR3: CASSEFGGSETQYF; J: TRBJ2-5; D: NA; V: TRBV9; size: NA
DNA: TGTGCCAGCAGCGGAATGGACAGGGGCTATGGCTACACCTTC; CDR3: CASSGMDRGYGYTF; J: TRBJ1-2; D: TRBD1; V: TRBV7-2; size: NA
DNA: TGTGCCAGCAGCCCGACAGGGCCTGGAAACACCATATATTTT; CDR3: CASSPTGPGNTIYF; J: TRBJ1-3; D: TRBD1; V: TRBV4-2; size: NA
DNA: TGTGCCAGTAGTATGGGGGCAGCCGGGGAGCTGTTTTTT; CDR3: CASSMGAAGELFF; J: TRBJ2-2; D: NA; V: TRBV19; size: NA
DNA: TGTGCCAGCAGCCAAGACCTGGCAGGGTCATATGGCTACACCTTC; CDR3: CASSQDLAGSYGYTF; J: TRBJ1-2; D: NA; V: TRBV7-2; size: NA
DNA: TGTGCCAGCAGCTTAGAGGGGGCGATTCGTGAGCAGTACTTC; CDR3: CASSLEGAIREQYF; J: TRBJ2-7; D: TRBD1; V: TRBV7-6; size: NA
DNA: TGTGCCTGGATGGGGTCCGGACAGGCCCGGAATGAGCAGTTCTTC; CDR3: CAWMGSGQARNEQFF; J: TRBJ2-1; D: TRBD1; V: TRBV30; size: NA
DNA: TGTGCCAGCAGTGAAATTGGCGGGGGGGGATTTAATGAGCAGTTCTTC; CDR3: CASSEIGGGGFNEQFF; J: TRBJ2-1; D: TRBD2; V: TRBV25-1; size: NA
DNA: TGTGCCAGCAGCTTGTCAAGGATCAGGGGGCAAAAATCCTACGAGCAGTACTTC; CDR3: CASSLSRIRGQKSYEQYF; J: TRBJ2-7; D: TRBD1; V: TRBV5-6; size: NA
DNA: TGTGCCAGCAGCAAGACAGGGGAAGGCTACAATGAGCAGTTCTTC; CDR3: CASSKTGEGYNEQFF; J: TRBJ2-1; D: TRBD1; V: TRBV2; size: medium-sized
DNA: TGCGCCAGCAGCCAAGCGACTAGTACAGATACGCAGTATTTT; CDR3: CASSQATSTDTQYF; J: TRBJ2-3; D: NA; V: TRBV4-1; size: few
DNA: TGTGCCAGCAGCACCCCCACAACAGGGGTTAACTATGGCTACACCTTC; CDR3: CASSTPTTGVNYGYTF; J: TRBJ1-2; D: TRBD1; V: TRBV9; size: NA
DNA: TGCGCCAGCAGCCTAGTCGGGCTAGCGGGGCGAGAGACCCAGTACTTC; CDR3: CASSLVGLAGRETQYF; J: TRBJ2-5; D: TRBD2; V: TRBV4-3; size: NA
DNA: TGTGCCAGCAGTCGACTCAAGGTGGACACTGAAGCTTTCTTT; CDR3: CASSRLKVDTEAFF; J: TRBJ1-1; D: NA; V: TRBV7-6; size: NA
DNA: TGCAGCGTCGAGATAGACACCGGGGAGCTGTTTTTT; CDR3: CSVEIDTGELFF; J: TRBJ2-2; D: NA; V: TRBV29-1; size: NA
DNA: TGTGCCAGCAGCCAGGCGGGGGGTCGGGAGCTGTTTTTT; CDR3: CASSQAGGRELFF; J: TRBJ2-2; D: TRBD2; V: TRBV5-6; size: NA
DNA: TGTGCCAGCACCCTAGGGGACAGGGAATACAATGAGCAGTTCTTC; CDR3: CASTLGDREYNEQFF; J: TRBJ2-1; D: TRBD1; V: TRBV9; size: once
DNA: TGTGCCAGCAGCTTGATTGGGCGGGGTGCCACAGATACGCAGTATTTT; CDR3: CASSLIGRGATDTQYF; J: TRBJ2-3; D: NA; V: TRBV11-3; size: NA
DNA: TGTGCCAGCAGCGGGGACTTAAACACTGAAGCTTTCTTT; CDR3: CASSGDLNTEAFF; J: TRBJ1-1; D: NA; V: TRBV2; size: NA
DNA: TGTGCCAGCAGCCCGTGGACAGGCCGAAATGAAAAACTGTTTTTT; CDR3: CASSPWTGRNEKLFF; J: TRBJ1-4; D: TRBD1; V: TRBV11-2; size: NA
DNA: TGTGCCCTCGGGGGGACCAACTATGGCTACACCTTC; CDR3: CALGGTNYGYTF; J: TRBJ1-2; D: NA; V: TRBV19; size: NA
DNA: TGCGCCAGCAGCTTGACGCTAGGAAGTTCCTCTGGAAACACCATATATTTT; CDR3: CASSLTLGSSSGNTIYF; J: TRBJ1-3; D: NA; V: TRBV5-1; size: NA
DNA: TGTGCCAGCAGCTCCGGCGGGTCAAACACTGAAGCTTTCTTT; CDR3: CASSSGGSNTEAFF; J: TRBJ1-1; D: NA; V: TRBV11-3; size: NA
DNA: TGCGCCAGCAGCTTGGAGGGGATGGCGAACACCGGGGAGCTGTTTTTT; CDR3: CASSLEGMANTGELFF; J: TRBJ2-2; D: NA; V: TRBV5-1; size: NA
DNA: TGTGCCAGCTCCCAGGGTGGTGGCTACACCTTC; CDR3: CASSQGGGYTF; J: TRBJ1-2; D: NA; V: TRBV11-3; size: NA
DNA: TGTGCCAGCAGCCCTAGGCAGGGGGTGAGTTCTGATACGCAGTATTTT; CDR3: CASSPRQGVSSDTQYF; J: TRBJ2-3; D: TRBD1; V: TRBV7-2; size: once
DNA: TGTGCCAGCAGCACACAGGGCTTGAGCACAGATACGCAGTATTTT; CDR3: CASSTQGLSTDTQYF; J: TRBJ2-3; D: NA; V: TRBV11-3; size: NA
DNA: TGCGCCAGCAGCCATCAAGGTTCACTCGGGAGCTCCTACGAGCAGTACTTC; CDR3: CASSHQGSLGSSYEQYF; J: TRBJ2-7; D: NA; V: TRBV4-1; size: few
DNA: TGTGCCAGCCGCCTGGGACAGGCGAACACTGAAGCTTTCTTT; CDR3: CASRLGQANTEAFF; J: TRBJ1-1; D: TRBD1; V: TRBV6-1; size: NA
DNA: TGTGCCAGCAGCCCTCCCTTAGTTCAAGGGGGCTTGAAAACTGAAGCTTTCTTT; CDR3: CASSPPLVQGGLKTEAFF; J: TRBJ1-1; D: TRBD1; V: TRBV7-6; size: NA
DNA: TGTGCTAGTGGCCAGAGGACAGGGGGGTTCCAGGGCGAGCAGTACTTC; CDR3: CASGQRTGGFQGEQYF; J: TRBJ2-7; D: TRBD1; V: TRBV12-5; size: NA
DNA: TGTGCCAGCATCCCTTTCCCAAGACGGAGCACCGGGGAGCTGTTTTTT; CDR3: CASIPFPRRSTGELFF; J: TRBJ2-2; D: NA; V: TRBV7-9; size: NA
DNA: TGTGCCAGCAGTTACTCGGGGCAGGCCTCTCGGGAGACCCAGTACTTC; CDR3: CASSYSGQASRETQYF; J: TRBJ2-5; D: NA; V: TRBV6-6; size: NA
DNA: TGTGCCAGCAGCTTCGGACAGGGGATTTACAATGAGCAGTTCTTC; CDR3: CASSFGQGIYNEQFF; J: TRBJ2-1; D: TRBD1; V: TRBV27; size: NA
DNA: TGTGCCAGCAGCTACCTTAGCGGGGGCCGCACAGATACGCAGTATTTT; CDR3: CASSYLSGGRTDTQYF; J: TRBJ2-3; D: TRBD2; V: TRBV7-3; size: NA
DNA: TGTGCCAGCAGCTTAGCCTATCTCGACAGGACCTACGAGCAGTACTTC; CDR3: CASSLAYLDRTYEQYF; J: TRBJ2-7; D: NA; V: TRBV7-8; size: once
DNA: TGTGCCAGTAGTATTGGAGCAAAACAGGGGGGGAACACTGAAGCTTTCTTT; CDR3: CASSIGAKQGGNTEAFF; J: TRBJ1-1; D: TRBD1; V: TRBV19; size: once
DNA: TGTGCCAGCAGTGACTCTAGCGGGGGGGCCGATACGCAGTATTTT; CDR3: CASSDSSGGADTQYF; J: TRBJ2-3; D: TRBD2; V: TRBV6-4; size: NA
DNA: TGTGCCAGCACTACTGGGGCGCAAGAGACCCAGTACTTC; CDR3: CASTTGAQETQYF; J: TRBJ2-5; D: NA; V: TRBV5-4; size: NA
DNA: TGTGCCAGCAGCCTGACCGGACTTAGCACAGATACGCAGTATTTT; CDR3: CASSLTGLSTDTQYF; J: TRBJ2-3; D: NA; V: TRBV7-2; size: NA
DNA: TGTGCCAGCAGTTTGAGGTCGAACATTTATACCTACGAGCAGTACTTC; CDR3: CASSLRSNIYTYEQYF; J: TRBJ2-7; D: NA; V: TRBV27; size: many
DNA: TGTGCCAGCTCATCATCACAGTCGGACAGTGGGCTCCACTTT; CDR3: CASSSSQSDSGLHF; J: TRBJ1-6; D: NA; V: TRBV18; size: NA
DNA: TGTGCCAGCAGCCTCGAGGAAGGGGTCACTGAAGCTTTCTTT; CDR3: CASSLEEGVTEAFF; J: TRBJ1-1; D: NA; V: TRBV9; size: NA
DNA: TGTGCCAGCAGCTCTTGGACAGGGAGGAACACTGAAGCTTTCTTT; CDR3: CASSSWTGRNTEAFF; J: TRBJ1-1; D: TRBD1; V: TRBV6-6; size: NA